A single sample is the source of the 10 T cell receptor delta chains below, sequenced in a study of γδ T cells in repeated Plasmodium falciparum infection. TCRdb re-called clones from the multiplex PCR reads via CATT. The data show 70,000 to 95,000 delta-chain clones, 1.4% to 1.5% seen once. Bulk repertoires came from Vgamma9/Vdelta2+ or Vdelta2-negative gammadelta T cells flow-sorted from PBMC. The material sequenced was gamma-delta T cells from blood. All receptors come from a pool of human donors (malaria-infected and uninfected, not separated).

This clone was found a few times. The TCRdb record carries a much larger clone's protein, which differs from this DNA's translation at residue 3; a read error is the likely cause, and the protein listed here is the DNA translation. The V gene is TRDV1, the J gene TRDJ1, with 11 bases aligning to TRDD3. The J gene is absent in TCRdb and was assigned here via DNA matching to germline. CDR1 TSWWSYY and CDR2 QGS come from the germline V gene. The CDR3 extends over 22 amino acids. For the CDR3, the DNA is TGTGCTCCTGGGCTCCCGGGGGGCGCCTTCCTACGTTCTGGGGGATACCCCTATAAACTCATCTTT. Translated: CAPGLPGGAFLRSGGYPYKLIF.

This clone was detected many times. The rearrangement uses TRDV2 and TRDJ3, with 10 bases identical to TRDD3. The V and J ends lost 1 base and 0 bases, in that order; junction bases with no gene match: 14. This CDR3 has 22 residues. Per the germline V gene, CDR1 is GEAIGNYY and CDR2 is EKD. The CDR3 spells CACDTLLGDPTPGSWDTRQMFF. The CDR3 coding sequence is TGTGCCTGTGACACTTTACTGGGGGATCCCACCCCCGGCTCCTGGGACACCCGACAGATGTTTTTC.

This clone has a handful of counts. The protein recorded in TCRdb matches a much larger clone and deviates from this DNA's translation at residue 6, suggesting a read error; the protein here is obtained by translating the DNA. CDR3 sequence reads: CALGIGRGSYIPLRGTDKLIF. The CDR3 bases are TGTGCTCTTGGGATAGGACGCGGTTCCTACATACCCCTTAGGGGCACCGATAAACTCATCTTT. This chain links TRDV1 with TRDJ1, with 7 bases that match TRDD2. TCRdb supplies no J gene; here it was assigned by aligning the nucleotide sequence to germline. CDR1 is TSWWSYY, CDR2 QGS, per germline. J gave up 1 base and V 5 bases, and 25 bases lay outside the gene matches. This CDR3 has 21 residues.

This clone appeared a few times. Translating this DNA gives a protein that differs at residue 6 from the TCRdb one, which belongs to a much larger clone; a read error is likely, and the protein shown is this translation. This chain connects TRDV1 to TRDJ1; 8 bases are shared with TRDD3. Since TCRdb gives no J gene, matching the DNA to germline was used here to assign it. V was pared by 1 base and J by 0 bases, with 13 bases of the junction left unmatched. The germline CDR1 and CDR2 sequences are TSWWSYY and QGS. This CDR3 spans 19 amino acids. The CDR3 region is CALGEPSYQGDSYTDKLIF. As DNA, the CDR3 is TGTGCTCTTGGGGAACCATCCTACCAGGGGGATAGCTACACCGATAAACTCATCTTT.

Concerning this clone itself: The protein TCRdb gives is from a much larger clone and does not agree with this DNA's translation at residue 8, likely a read error; the protein shown here comes from the DNA. The chain couples TRDV2 to TRDJ1; TRDD3 is a possible D gene (6 bases). The J gene is not listed in TCRdb, so it was assigned here from a DNA match to germline. Looked up from germline, CDR1 is GEAIGNYY and CDR2 is EKD. Trimming stripped 3 bases from V and 2 bases from J, with 15 bases between. This CDR3 contains 15 residues. CDR3 DNA sequence: TGTGCCTGTGACCAAATTTCCTGGGGAACCGATAAACTCATCTTT. Amino acids: CACDQISWGTDKLIF.

This clone was counted only a few times. This DNA translates differently at residue 12 from the TCRdb protein, which is that of a much larger clone; a read error is likely, and the protein shown is the DNA's own translation. The V gene is TRDV2, the J gene TRDJ1, with TRDD3 identical over 7 bases. Assignment of the J gene here rests on matching the DNA to germline, because TCRdb gives none. Per germline, CDR1 GEAIGNYY and CDR2 EKD. CDR3 length: 18 amino acids. V trimming: 3 bases; J trimming: 0 bases; junction bases outside the gene matches: 15. The CDR3 protein is CACDSLGDVTLHTDKLIF. Here the CDR3 DNA reads TGTGCCTGTGACTCTTTGGGGGACGTAACTCTGCACACCGATAAACTCATCTTT.

Many counts were recorded for this clone. Other DNA sequences in this specimen translate into the identical CDR3. This rearrangement joins TRDV1 to TRDJ1; the match to TRDD3 covers 10 bases. The CDR3 loop spans 23 amino acids. The germline CDR1 and CDR2 sequences are TSWWSYY and QGS. V gave up 6 bases and J gave up 1 base; unmatched junction bases: 29. In nucleotides, the CDR3 is TGTGCTCTTGGTTGGACCAATTCCGGGGTAAGAGGGGGATACGAGGCTAGCACCGATAAACTCATCTTT. This translates into CALGWTNSGVRGGYEASTDKLIF.

Worth noting for this clone: This is likely an artifact of a read error, given a far larger clone one base away. The identical CDR3 is also encoded by other nucleotide sequences in the sample. The chain couples TRDV1 to TRDJ1, with 7 bases fitting TRDD2. No J gene is reported in TCRdb; it was inferred here by comparing the DNA with germline. The CDR3 sequence is 21 residues long. Germline V gives CDR1 TSWWSYY, CDR2 QGS. CDR3 in DNA: TGTGCTCTCGGGGAACCTATTCCTACCCAGCGGGATGAAGGTCCCACCGATAAACTCATCTTT. As protein: CALGEPIPTQRDEGPTDKLIF.

This clone was seen only a few times. A far larger clone is one base from this, pointing to a likely read error. The sample holds other DNA sequences that translate to the same CDR3. The chain has TRDV2 and TRDJ1; 12 bases are a match to TRDD3. The J gene, absent from TCRdb, was called here by matching the DNA to germline. The CDR3 covers 17 residues. Germline V CDR1 and CDR2: GEAIGNYY, EKD. The CDR3 region has the DNA TGCGCCTGTGACACCATCGTACTGGGGGATACTGCCGATAAACTCATCTTT. Residues: CACDTIVLGDTADKLIF.

This clone was found a few times. The mismatch at residue 8 between this DNA's translation and the TCRdb protein of a much larger clone likely reflects a read error; the protein shown is translated from the DNA. V usage is TRDV1 and J usage is TRDJ1, with 7 positions matching TRDD3. TCRdb supplies no J gene; here it was assigned by aligning the nucleotide sequence to germline. The CDR3 contains 23 residues. CDR1 is TSWWSYY, CDR2 QGS, per germline. The V gene end was trimmed by 1 base and the J gene end by 2 bases; junction bases not matched to a gene: 28. The CDR3 region has the DNA TGTGCTCTTGGGGAACAGTACGTAAACCTGTACTGGGGAACCAGTGGGGGGACCGATAAACTCATCTTT. Translated: CALGEQYVNLYWGTSGGTDKLIF.